This T cell receptor (beta chain) was recovered during a study of cytomegalovirus exposure and HLA in healthy donors. PCR used 60 Vbeta primers and 13 Jbeta primers. The repertoire was sequenced with immunoSEQ multiplex PCR; TCRdb's copy has only in-frame clones and lacks some. The sample has some 130,000 clones, roughly 80% seen once. Overall study results and limits: By a later analysis, the bulk of CMV-associated TCR beta chains appeared HLA-restricted. TCR beta chain V- and J-gene trimming was linked, in a later analysis, to a missense variant in DCLRE1C.

These donors, healthy bone marrow donors, were studied. Donors were ostensibly healthy at sampling, although undocumented immune exposures were probable. For this clone: Its antigen remains unknown.

This CDR3 spans 13 amino acids. CDR1 and CDR2 from the germline V gene are MNHEY and SVGAGI. J lost 4 bases, V lost 4 bases, and 3 bases had no gene match. This TCR was sampled from a man in his thirties or forties in good health and CMV-seronegative. The sequenced sample consisted of PBMCs. The gene calls are TRBV6-5 and TRBJ2-7; 8 nucleotides line up with TRBD2. CDR3 coding DNA: TGTGCCAGCAGTTGGACTAGCAGTTACGAGCAGTACTTC. Translated: CASSWTSSYEQYF.